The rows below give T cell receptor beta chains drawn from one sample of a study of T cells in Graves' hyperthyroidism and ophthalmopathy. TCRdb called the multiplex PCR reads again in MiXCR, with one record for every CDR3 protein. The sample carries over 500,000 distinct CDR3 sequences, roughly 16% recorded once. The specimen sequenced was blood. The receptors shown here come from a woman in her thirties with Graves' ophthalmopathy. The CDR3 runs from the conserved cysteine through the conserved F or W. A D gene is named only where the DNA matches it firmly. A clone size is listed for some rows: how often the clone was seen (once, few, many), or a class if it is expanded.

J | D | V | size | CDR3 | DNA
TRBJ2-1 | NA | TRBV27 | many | CASSIGWGNEQFF | TGTGCCAGCAGTATAGGATGGGGCAATGAGCAGTTCTTC
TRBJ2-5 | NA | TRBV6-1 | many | CASSEAGPGVGETQYF | TGTGCCAGCAGTGAAGCGGGGCCAGGCGTTGGAGAGACCCAGTACTTC
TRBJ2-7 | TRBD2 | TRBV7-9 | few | CASSPLASGVYEQYF | TGTGCCAGCAGCCCCCTGGCTAGCGGGGTCTACGAGCAGTACTTC
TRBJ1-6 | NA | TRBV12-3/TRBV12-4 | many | CASSSRSGGYSPLHF | TGTGCCAGCAGTTCACGGTCGGGGGGTTATTCACCCCTCCACTTT
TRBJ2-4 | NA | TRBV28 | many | CASSLGGQGPKNIQYF | TGTGCCAGCAGTTTAGGAGGGCAGGGACCCAAAAACATTCAGTACTTC
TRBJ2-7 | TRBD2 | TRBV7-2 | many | CASSLFGLAGFLSYEQYF | TGTGCCAGCAGCTTATTTGGACTAGCGGGATTTCTCTCCTACGAGCAGTACTTC
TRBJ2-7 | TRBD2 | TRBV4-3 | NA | CASSQEFREDPYEQYF | TGCGCCAGCAGCCAAGAGTTCCGGGAGGACCCCTACGAGCAGTACTTC
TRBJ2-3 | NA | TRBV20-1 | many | CSASRRASTDTQYF | TGCAGTGCTAGCAGAAGGGCTAGCACAGATACGCAGTATTTT
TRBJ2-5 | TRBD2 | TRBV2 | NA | CASPPGGGQETQYF | TGTGCCAGCCCCCCCGGGGGGGGCCAAGAGACCCAGTACTTC
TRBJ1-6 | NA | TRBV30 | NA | CAWSVLPDPTSSYNSPLHF | TGTGCCTGGAGTGTCTTGCCGGACCCGACATCCTCCTATAATTCACCCCTCCACTTT
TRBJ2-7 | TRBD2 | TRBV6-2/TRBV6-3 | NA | CASRVSGARYEQYF | TGTGCCAGCAGGGTTAGCGGGGCGAGGTACGAGCAGTACTTC
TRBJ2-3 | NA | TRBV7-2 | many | CASSVTSGQLDTQYF | TGTGCCAGCAGCGTTACCTCTGGACAACTGGATACGCAGTATTTT
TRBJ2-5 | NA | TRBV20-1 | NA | CSARDNSQYF | TGCAGTGCTCGCGATAATAGCCAGTACTTC
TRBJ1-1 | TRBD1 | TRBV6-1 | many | CASSGPRGRDTEAFF | TGTGCCAGCAGTGGTCCCAGGGGGCGGGACACTGAAGCTTTCTTT
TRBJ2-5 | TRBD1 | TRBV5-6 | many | CASSFPGQDKETQYF | TGTGCCAGCAGCTTCCCTGGACAGGACAAAGAGACCCAGTACTTC
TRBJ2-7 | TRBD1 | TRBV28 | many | CASSTWDSLKPYEQYF | TGTGCCAGCAGTACCTGGGACAGCCTCAAACCGTACGAGCAGTACTTC
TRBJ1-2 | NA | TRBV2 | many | CASSVEGRGGYTF | TGTGCCAGCAGTGTCGAAGGGAGGGGTGGCTACACCTTC
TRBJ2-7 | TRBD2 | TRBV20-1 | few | CSAPGLPFDSYEQYF | TGCAGTGCCCCGGGACTACCCTTCGACTCCTACGAGCAGTACTTC
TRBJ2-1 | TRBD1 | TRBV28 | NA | CASSSSDRGWSEQFF | TGTGCCAGCAGTTCTAGCGACAGGGGTTGGAGCGAGCAGTTCTTC
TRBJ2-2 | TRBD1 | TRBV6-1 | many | CATSRDRARANTGELFF | TGTGCCACATCCCGGGACAGGGCCCGTGCGAACACCGGGGAGCTGTTTTTT
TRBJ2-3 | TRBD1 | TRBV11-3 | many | CASSPGGGARSDTQYF | TGTGCCAGCAGCCCAGGGGGCGGAGCCCGCTCAGATACGCAGTATTTT
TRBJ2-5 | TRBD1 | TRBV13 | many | CASSPATGIETQYF | TGTGCCAGCAGCCCTGCGACAGGGATCGAGACCCAGTACTTC
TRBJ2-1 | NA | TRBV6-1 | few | CASSERARASEQFF | TGTGCCAGCAGTGAAAGGGCTAGGGCGAGTGAGCAGTTCTTC
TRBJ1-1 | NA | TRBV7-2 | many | CASSLGPGATEAFF | TGTGCCAGCAGCCTAGGTCCGGGGGCCACTGAAGCTTTCTTT
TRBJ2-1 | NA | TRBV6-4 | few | CASSVSGPQDEQFF | TGTGCCAGCAGTGTTAGTGGGCCTCAGGATGAGCAGTTCTTC
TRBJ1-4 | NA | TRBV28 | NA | CASSLPGTSEKLFF | TGTGCCAGCAGTCTCCCCGGGACGTCCGAAAAACTGTTTTTT
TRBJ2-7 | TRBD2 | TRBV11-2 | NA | CASSLLAGANEQYF | TGTGCCAGCAGCTTATTAGCGGGAGCCAACGAGCAGTACTTC
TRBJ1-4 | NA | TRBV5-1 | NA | CASSLNWNEKLFF | TGCGCCAGCAGCTTGAATTGGAATGAAAAACTGTTTTTT
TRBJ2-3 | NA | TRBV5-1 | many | CASSPGGSNADTQYF | TGCGCCAGCAGCCCCGGCGGGTCCAACGCAGATACGCAGTATTTT
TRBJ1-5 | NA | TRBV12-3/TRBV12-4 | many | CASSPTASPQHF | TGTGCCAGCAGTCCTACTGCTTCGCCCCAGCATTTT
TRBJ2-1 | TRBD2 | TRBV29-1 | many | CSVEVAGSSYNEQFF | TGCAGCGTTGAAGTAGCGGGCAGCTCCTACAATGAGCAGTTCTTC
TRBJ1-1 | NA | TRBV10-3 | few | CAISEFAWGTNTEAFF | TGTGCCATCAGTGAGTTTGCCTGGGGGACGAACACTGAAGCTTTCTTT
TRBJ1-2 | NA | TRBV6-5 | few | CASSPGADYGYTF | TGTGCCAGCAGTCCCGGAGCGGACTATGGCTACACCTTC
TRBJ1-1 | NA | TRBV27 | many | CASSLARGFLYTEAFF | TGTGCCAGCAGTTTGGCCCGGGGGTTTTTGTACACTGAAGCTTTCTTT
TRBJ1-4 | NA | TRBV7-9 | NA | CASSSDPVRVAEKLFF | TGTGCCAGCAGCTCCGACCCGGTGAGGGTGGCTGAAAAACTGTTTTTT
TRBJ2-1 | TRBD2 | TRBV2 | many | CASSENLGLAGNEQFF | TGTGCCAGCAGTGAAAATTTAGGACTAGCGGGTAATGAGCAGTTCTTC
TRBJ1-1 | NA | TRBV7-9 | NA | CASSNLRMNTEAFF | TGTGCCAGCAGCAACCTGAGAATGAACACTGAAGCTTTCTTT
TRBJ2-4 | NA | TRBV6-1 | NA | CASSESGATGDGIQYF | TGTGCCAGCAGTGAAAGCGGGGCGACAGGGGACGGCATTCAGTACTTC
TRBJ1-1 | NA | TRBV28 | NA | CASSFGREAFF | TGTGCCAGCAGTTTCGGCAGAGAAGCTTTCTTT
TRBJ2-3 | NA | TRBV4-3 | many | CASSQDRVDTQYF | TGCGCCAGCAGCCAAGATAGGGTGGATACGCAGTATTTT
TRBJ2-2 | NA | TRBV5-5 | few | CASSFFLGGTGELFF | TGTGCCAGCAGCTTCTTTTTAGGGGGCACCGGGGAGCTGTTTTTT
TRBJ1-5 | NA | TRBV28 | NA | CASSTPGVSNQPQHF | TGTGCCAGCAGTACACCCGGTGTTAGCAATCAGCCCCAGCATTTT
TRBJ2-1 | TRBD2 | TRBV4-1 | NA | CASSQETSGRRNEQFF | TGCGCCAGCAGCCAAGAAACCAGCGGGAGGCGCAATGAGCAGTTCTTC
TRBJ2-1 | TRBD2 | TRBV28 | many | CASSSRLAGGPRDEQFF | TGTGCCAGCAGTTCCAGACTAGCGGGAGGGCCGAGAGATGAGCAGTTCTTC
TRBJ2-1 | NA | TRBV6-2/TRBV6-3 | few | CASSLAGYYNEQFF | TGTGCCAGCAGTCTGGCGGGATATTACAATGAGCAGTTCTTC
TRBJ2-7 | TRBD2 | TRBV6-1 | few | CASSRTSGRQHHEQYF | TGTGCCAGCAGCCGGACTAGCGGGAGGCAGCACCACGAGCAGTACTTC
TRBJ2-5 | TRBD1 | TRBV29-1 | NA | CSVAGDSQETQYF | TGCAGCGTTGCAGGGGACAGCCAAGAGACCCAGTACTTC
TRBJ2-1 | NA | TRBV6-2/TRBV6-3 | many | CASSYAGRSYNEQFF | TGTGCCAGCAGTTACGCGGGCCGCTCCTACAATGAGCAGTTCTTC
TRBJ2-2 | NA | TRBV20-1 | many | CSATKDKGLNTGELFF | TGCAGTGCGACGAAGGATAAGGGACTTAACACCGGGGAGCTGTTTTTT
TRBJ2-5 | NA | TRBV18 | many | CASSPPGAGETQYF | TGTGCCAGCTCACCCCCGGGGGCAGGAGAGACCCAGTACTTC
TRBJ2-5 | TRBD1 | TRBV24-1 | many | CATSDRPGQGETQYF | TGTGCCACCAGTGATCGCCCGGGACAGGGGGAGACCCAGTACTTC
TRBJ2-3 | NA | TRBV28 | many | CASSLRRGAIDRDTQYF | TGTGCCAGCAGTTTACGCCGCGGGGCAATCGATAGGGATACGCAGTATTTT
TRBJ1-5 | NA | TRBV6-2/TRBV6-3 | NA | CASSTEINQPQHF | TGTGCCAGCAGTACTGAGATCAATCAGCCCCAGCATTTT
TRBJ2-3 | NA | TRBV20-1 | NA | CSALRDSGAGDTQYF | TGCAGTGCCCTTCGGGATAGCGGAGCCGGAGATACGCAGTATTTT